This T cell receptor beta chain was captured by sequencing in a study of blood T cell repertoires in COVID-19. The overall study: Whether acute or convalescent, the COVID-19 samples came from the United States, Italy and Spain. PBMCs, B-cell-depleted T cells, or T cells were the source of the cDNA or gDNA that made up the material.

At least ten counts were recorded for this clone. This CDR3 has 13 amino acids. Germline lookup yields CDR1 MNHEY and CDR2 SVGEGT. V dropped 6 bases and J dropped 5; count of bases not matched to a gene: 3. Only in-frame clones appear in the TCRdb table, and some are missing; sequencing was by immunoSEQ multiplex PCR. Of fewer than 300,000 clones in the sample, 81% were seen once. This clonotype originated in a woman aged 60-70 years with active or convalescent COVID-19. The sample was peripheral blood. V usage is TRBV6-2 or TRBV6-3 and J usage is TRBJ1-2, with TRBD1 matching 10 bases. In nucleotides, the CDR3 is TGTGCCAGCAGCCGGGGACAGGGGTATGGCTACACCTTC. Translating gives CASSRGQGYGYTF.